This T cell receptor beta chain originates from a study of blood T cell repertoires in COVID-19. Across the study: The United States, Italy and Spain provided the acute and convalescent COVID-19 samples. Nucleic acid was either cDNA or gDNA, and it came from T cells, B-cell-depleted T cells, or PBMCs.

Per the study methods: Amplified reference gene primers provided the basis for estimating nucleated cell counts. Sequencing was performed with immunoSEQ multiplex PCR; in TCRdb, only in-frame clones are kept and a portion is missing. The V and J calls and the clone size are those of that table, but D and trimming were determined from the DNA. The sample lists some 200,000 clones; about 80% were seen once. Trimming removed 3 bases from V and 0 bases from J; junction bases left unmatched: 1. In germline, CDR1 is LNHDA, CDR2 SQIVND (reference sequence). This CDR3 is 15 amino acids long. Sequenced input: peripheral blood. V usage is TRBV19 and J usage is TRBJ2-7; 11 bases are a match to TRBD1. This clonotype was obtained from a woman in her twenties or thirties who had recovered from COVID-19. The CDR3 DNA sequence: TGTGCCAGTAGTATCGGGACAGGGGGCTCCTACGAGCAGTACTTC. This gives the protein CASSIGTGGSYEQYF.